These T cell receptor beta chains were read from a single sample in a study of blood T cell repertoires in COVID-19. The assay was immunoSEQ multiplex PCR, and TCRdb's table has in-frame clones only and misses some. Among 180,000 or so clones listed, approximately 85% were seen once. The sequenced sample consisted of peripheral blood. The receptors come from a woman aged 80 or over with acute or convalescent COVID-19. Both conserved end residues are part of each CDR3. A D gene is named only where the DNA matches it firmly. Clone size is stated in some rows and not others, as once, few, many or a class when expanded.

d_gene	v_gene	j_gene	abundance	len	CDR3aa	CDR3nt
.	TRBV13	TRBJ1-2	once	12	CASSLSGGGYTF	TGTGCCAGCAGCTTATCGGGGGGTGGCTACACCTTC
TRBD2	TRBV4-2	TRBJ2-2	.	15	CASTRTSGNTGELFF	TGTGCCAGCACAAGGACTAGCGGCAACACCGGGGAGCTGTTTTTT
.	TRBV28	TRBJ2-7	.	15	CASSINGAGSYEQYF	TGTGCCAGCAGTATTAACGGAGCCGGCTCCTACGAGCAGTACTTC
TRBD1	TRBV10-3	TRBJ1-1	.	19	CAIRAAGTDTSRGNTEAFF	TGTGCCATCAGAGCCGCCGGGACAGACACCTCCAGAGGGAACACTGAAGCTTTCTTT
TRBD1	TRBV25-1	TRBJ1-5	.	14	CASSHRTGNQPQHF	TGTGCCAGCAGTCACCGGACAGGGAATCAGCCCCAGCATTTT
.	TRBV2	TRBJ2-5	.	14	CASRRGPQWETQYF	TGTGCCAGCAGGCGGGGGCCACAGTGGGAGACCCAGTACTTC
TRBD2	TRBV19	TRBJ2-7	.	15	CASSFAGGPNYEQYF	TGTGCCAGTAGCTTCGCGGGAGGGCCAAACTACGAGCAGTACTTC
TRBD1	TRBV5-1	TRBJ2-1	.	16	CASSRQDRGLSNEQFF	TGCGCCAGCAGCCGACAAGACAGGGGGCTTTCCAATGAGCAGTTCTTC
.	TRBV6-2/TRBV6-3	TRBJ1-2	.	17	CASSYFNPDSSLWRYTF	TGTGCCAGCAGTTACTTTAATCCGGACAGCAGTCTATGGAGGTACACCTTC
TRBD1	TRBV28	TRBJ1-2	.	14	CASSFPGQGYGYTF	TGTGCCAGCAGTTTCCCCGGACAGGGGTATGGCTACACCTTC
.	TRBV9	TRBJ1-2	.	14	CASSASGDPLWKAF	TGTGCCAGCAGCGCCTCGGGGGATCCCCTTTGGAAAGCCTTC
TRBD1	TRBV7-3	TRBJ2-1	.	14	CASSLIDRADEQFF	TGTGCCAGCAGCTTAATTGACAGGGCTGATGAGCAGTTCTTC
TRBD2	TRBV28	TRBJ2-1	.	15	CASSPGLAGVSEQFF	TGTGCCAGCAGCCCAGGACTAGCGGGAGTTAGTGAGCAGTTCTTC
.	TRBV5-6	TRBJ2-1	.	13	CASSPMAGYEQFF	TGTGCCAGCAGCCCCATGGCGGGTTATGAGCAGTTCTTC
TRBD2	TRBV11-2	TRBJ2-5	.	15	CASSLDPGGRETQYF	TGTGCCAGCAGCTTAGACCCGGGAGGGAGAGAGACCCAGTACTTC
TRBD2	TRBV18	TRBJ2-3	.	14	CASSPPGGRDTQYF	TGTGCCAGCTCACCTCCGGGAGGCCGAGATACGCAGTATTTT
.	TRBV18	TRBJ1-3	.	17	CASSPYNSIDSGNTIYF	TGTGCCAGCTCACCATACAACAGCATTGACTCTGGAAACACCATATATTTT
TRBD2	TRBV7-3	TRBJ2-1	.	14	CASSLTRTSGSVFF	TGTGCCAGCAGCTTAACCCGGACTAGCGGGAGTGTGTTCTTC
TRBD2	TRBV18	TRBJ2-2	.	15	CASSLTSGSPGELFF	TGTGCCAGCTCCCTCACTAGCGGGAGTCCCGGGGAGCTGTTTTTT
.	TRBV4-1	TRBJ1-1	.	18	CASSPRVTGYVGAGEAFF	TGCGCCAGCAGCCCCCGGGTCACGGGGTATGTGGGGGCAGGTGAAGCTTTCTTT
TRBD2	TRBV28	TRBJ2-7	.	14	CASSLLAGANEQYF	TGTGCCAGCAGTTTATTGGCGGGAGCAAACGAGCAGTACTTC
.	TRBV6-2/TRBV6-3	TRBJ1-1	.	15	CASSYSAGKNTEAFF	TGTGCCAGCAGTTACTCTGCGGGGAAGAACACTGAAGCTTTCTTT
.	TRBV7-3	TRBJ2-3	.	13	CASSLGGSDTQYF	TGTGCCAGCAGCTTAGGAGGGTCGGATACGCAGTATTTT
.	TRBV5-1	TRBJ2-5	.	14	CASSLNRAVETQYF	TGCGCCAGCAGCTTGAACAGGGCGGTGGAGACCCAGTACTTC
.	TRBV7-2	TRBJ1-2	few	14	CASSSLSYNYGYTF	TGTGCCAGCAGCAGTCTTAGCTATAACTATGGCTACACCTTC
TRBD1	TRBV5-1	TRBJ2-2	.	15	CASSPGTGGTGELFF	TGCGCCAGCAGCCCCGGGACAGGGGGTACCGGGGAGCTGTTTTTT
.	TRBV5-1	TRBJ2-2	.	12	CASSLNTGELFF	TGCGCCAGCAGCCTGAACACCGGGGAGCTGTTTTTT
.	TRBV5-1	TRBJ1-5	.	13	CASSLVGNQPQHF	TGCGCCAGCAGCTTGGTCGGGAATCAGCCCCAGCATTTT
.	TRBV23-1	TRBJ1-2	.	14	CADPYARGFYGYTF	TGCGCCGATCCGTACGCAAGGGGGTTTTATGGCTACACCTTC
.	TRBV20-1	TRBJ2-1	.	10	CSARYNEQFF	TGCAGTGCTCGTTACAATGAGCAGTTCTTC
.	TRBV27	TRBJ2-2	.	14	CASSSFGRGRELFF	TGTGCCAGCAGTTCCTTCGGGAGAGGCAGGGAGCTGTTTTTT
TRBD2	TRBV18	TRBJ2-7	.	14	CASSPLAGVSEQYF	TGTGCCAGCTCACCACTAGCGGGAGTTTCCGAGCAGTACTTC
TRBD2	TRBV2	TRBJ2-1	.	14	CASETRAGVSEQFF	TGTGCCAGCGAGACTCGAGCGGGAGTATCCGAGCAGTTCTTC
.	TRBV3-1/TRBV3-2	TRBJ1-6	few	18	CASSQGQALGSYNSPLHF	TGTGCCAGCAGCCAAGGACAGGCTTTAGGCTCCTATAATTCACCCCTCCACTTT
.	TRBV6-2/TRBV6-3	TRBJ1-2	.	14	CASSYGPPVDGYTF	TGTGCCAGCAGTTATGGGCCCCCCGTCGATGGCTACACCTTC
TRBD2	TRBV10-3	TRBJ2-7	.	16	CAISEATSGRAYEQYF	TGTGCCATCAGTGAGGCAACTAGCGGGAGGGCCTACGAGCAGTACTTC
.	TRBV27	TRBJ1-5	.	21	CASTLEACGAGGEGGNQPQHF	TGTGCCAGCACCCTCGAAGCTTGTGGCGCGGGGGGTGAAGGCGGCAATCAGCCCCAGCATTTT
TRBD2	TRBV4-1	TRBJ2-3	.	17	CASSQDRTSASTDTQYF	TGCGCCAGCAGCCAAGATCGGACTAGCGCGAGCACAGATACGCAGTATTTT
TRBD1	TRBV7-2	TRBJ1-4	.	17	CASSEGQGVPTNEKLFF	TGTGCCAGCAGCGAAGGGCAGGGGGTTCCTACTAATGAAAAACTGTTTTTT
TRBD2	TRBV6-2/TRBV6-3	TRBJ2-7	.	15	CASSYSGSGLYEQYF	TGTGCCAGCAGTTACTCAGGTAGCGGGCTTTACGAGCAGTACTTC
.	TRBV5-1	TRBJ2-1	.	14	CASSDRESYNEQFF	TGCGCCAGCAGCGATAGGGAGTCATACAATGAGCAGTTCTTC
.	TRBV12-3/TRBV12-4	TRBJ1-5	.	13	CASSLGLNQPQHF	TGTGCCAGCAGTCTCGGACTAAATCAGCCCCAGCATTTT
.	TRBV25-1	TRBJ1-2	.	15	CASSEQAQGYYGYTF	TGTGCCAGCAGTGAACAAGCCCAGGGATACTATGGCTACACCTTC
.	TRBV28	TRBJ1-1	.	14	CASSLGGAVTEAFF	TGTGCCAGCAGTTTAGGGGGCGCGGTCACTGAAGCTTTCTTT
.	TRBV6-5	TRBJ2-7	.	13	CASSYWRNYEQYF	TGTGCCAGCAGTTATTGGCGGAACTACGAGCAGTACTTC
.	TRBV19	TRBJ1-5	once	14	CASRREHSNQPQHF	TGTGCCAGTCGGAGAGAACATAGCAATCAGCCCCAGCATTTT
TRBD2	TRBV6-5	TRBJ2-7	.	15	CASSKGLAGFGEQYF	TGTGCCAGCAGTAAGGGGCTAGCGGGATTTGGCGAGCAGTACTTC
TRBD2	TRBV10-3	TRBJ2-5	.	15	CAISGREGRQETQYF	TGTGCCATCAGTGGACGGGAGGGGCGCCAAGAGACCCAGTACTTC
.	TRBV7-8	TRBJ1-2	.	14	CASSLGRAQYGYTF	TGTGCCAGCAGCTTGGGGAGGGCTCAATATGGCTACACCTTC
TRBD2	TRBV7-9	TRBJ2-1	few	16	CASSLATTSEGNEQFF	TGTGCCAGCAGCTTAGCGACGACTAGCGAAGGAAATGAGCAGTTCTTC
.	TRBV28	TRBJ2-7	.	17	CASSFVGTALLRGEQYF	TGTGCCAGCAGTTTTGTAGGAACCGCCCTTCTCAGGGGCGAGCAGTACTTC
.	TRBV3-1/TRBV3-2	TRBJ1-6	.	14	CASSQVEGHSPLHF	TGTGCCAGCAGCCAAGTGGAGGGCCATTCACCCCTCCACTTT
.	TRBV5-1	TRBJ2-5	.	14	CASSQVVGQETQYF	TGCGCCAGCAGCCAGGTGGTGGGTCAAGAGACCCAGTACTTC
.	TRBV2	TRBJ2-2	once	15	CASRYREVETGELFF	TGTGCCAGCAGGTACAGGGAAGTTGAAACCGGGGAGCTGTTTTTT
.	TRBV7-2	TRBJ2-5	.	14	CASSLFPGQETQYF	TGTGCCAGCAGCTTATTCCCGGGACAAGAGACCCAGTACTTC
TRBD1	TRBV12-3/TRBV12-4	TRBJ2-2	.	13	CASSLQGVGELFF	TGTGCCAGCAGTCTCCAGGGGGTCGGGGAGCTGTTTTTT